A single sample gave rise to the 9 T cell receptor beta chains below, sequenced in a study of T cell changes during pregnancy in multiple sclerosis. This table comes from immunoSEQ multiplex PCR, and its TCRdb copy is limited to in-frame clones, with some not included. Among 55,000 to 75,000 clones listed, approximately 93% were seen once. The material was CD8+ T cells from peripheral blood mononuclear cells, obtained in the second trimester of pregnancy. The source of these receptors is a female donor with multiple sclerosis, enrolled in a pregnancy study.

The chain joins TRBV28 to TRBJ2-7; TRBD2 might be the D (5 bases). Germline CDR1 is MDHEN and CDR2 is SYDVKM. The CDR3 runs 13 residues. V lost 9 bases, J lost 1 base, and 13 bases lay in between. CDR3 in DNA: TGTGCCAGTAGGAGCGGTCGATCCTACGAGCAGTACTTC. Translating it yields CASRSGRSYEQYF.

The rearrangement uses TRBV27 and TRBJ1-1, with D uncertain. The germline CDR1 and CDR2 sequences are MNHEY and SMNVEV (reference sequence). The CDR3 runs to 13 residues. Deletions cut 6 bases from V and 4 bases from J, with 12 bases between. The CDR3 loop reads CASSSGGSTEAFF. DNA of the CDR3: TGTGCCAGCAGCTCCGGAGGTAGCACTGAAGCTTTCTTT.

The V and J genes are TRBV6-1 and TRBJ2-5; no firm D call. The CDR3 has 13 amino acids. The V gene lost 2 bases and the J gene lost 1 base, with 5 bases spanning the gap. Looked up from germline, CDR1 is MNHNS and CDR2 is SASEGT. Here the CDR3 reads CASSEYSQETQYF. CDR3 coding DNA: TGTGCCAGCAGTGAATACTCCCAAGAGACCCAGTACTTC.

The rearrangement links TRBV13 to TRBJ2-2; D is ambiguous. Germline V lookup: CDR1 PRHDT, CDR2 FYEKMQ (reference sequence). The V end lost 2 bases, the J end lost 1 base, and 11 bases lay between the germline ends. The CDR3 spans 16 residues. CDR3 in amino acids: CASSLLRDLNTGELFF. CDR3 coding DNA: TGTGCCAGCAGCTTATTAAGAGATCTGAACACCGGGGAGCTGTTTTTT.

The rearrangement links TRBV14 to TRBJ1-2; TRBD1 might be the D (5 bases). Germline CDR1 is SGHDN and CDR2 is FVKESK. This CDR3 has 16 residues. Trimming shortened V by 4 bases and J by 5 bases, and 20 bases separated the two germline ends. The CDR3 loop is CASSPYRRAWVYGYTF. In DNA, the CDR3 is TGTGCCAGCAGCCCATACAGGAGAGCCTGGGTTTATGGCTACACCTTC.

J is TRBJ1-1 and V is TRBV13, with D perhaps matching TRBD1 (6 bases). CDR1 and CDR2 (germline): PRHDT, FYEKMQ (reference sequence). V was pared by 1 base and J by 7 bases, with 13 bases between. The CDR3 is 14 amino acids. CDR3 protein: CASSLVGGTNEAFF. In DNA form, the CDR3 reads TGTGCCAGCAGCTTAGTTGGGGGCACGAATGAAGCTTTCTTT.

This chain joins TRBV28 and TRBJ2-2, with a tentative D call TRBD1 (6 bases). The germline V and J ends were trimmed by 2 bases and 5 bases, with 18 bases remaining between them. CDR3 length equals 17 residues. Germline V lookup: CDR1 MDHEN, CDR2 SYDVKM. The CDR3: CASSLRTTGTLTGELFF. The CDR3 DNA reads TGTGCCAGCAGTTTACGCACCACAGGGACCCTAACCGGGGAGCTGTTTTTT.

This sequence joins TRBV19 and TRBJ2-7; 7 nucleotides align to TRBD1. Unmatched junction bases numbered 13, after V lost 8 bases and J lost 3 bases. The CDR3 covers 15 residues. CDR1 is LNHDA and CDR2 is SQIVND in the germline V gene (reference sequence). The CDR3 protein is CASFFLTGTDYEQYF. Written as DNA, the CDR3 is TGTGCCAGTTTTTTCCTAACCGGGACAGACTACGAGCAGTACTTC. Supplemented by reference TRBV19 and TRBJ2-7, the full variable domain reads DGGITQSPKYLFRKEGQNVTLSCEQNLNHDAMYWYRQDPGQGLRLIYYSQIVNDFQKGDIAEGYSVSREKKESFPLTVTSAQKNPTAFYLCASFFLTGTDYEQYFGPGTRLTVT.

The chain combines TRBV6-1 with TRBJ1-2; a weak D match, TRBD1 (5 bases). Germline CDR1 reads MNHNS; CDR2 reads SASEGT. The CDR3 consists of 14 residues. V lost 1 base and J 4 bases, leaving 10 bases between the germline ends. The CDR3: CASSEGGAVYGYTF. CDR3 nucleotide sequence: TGTGCCAGCAGTGAAGGTGGGGCAGTCTATGGCTACACCTTC.